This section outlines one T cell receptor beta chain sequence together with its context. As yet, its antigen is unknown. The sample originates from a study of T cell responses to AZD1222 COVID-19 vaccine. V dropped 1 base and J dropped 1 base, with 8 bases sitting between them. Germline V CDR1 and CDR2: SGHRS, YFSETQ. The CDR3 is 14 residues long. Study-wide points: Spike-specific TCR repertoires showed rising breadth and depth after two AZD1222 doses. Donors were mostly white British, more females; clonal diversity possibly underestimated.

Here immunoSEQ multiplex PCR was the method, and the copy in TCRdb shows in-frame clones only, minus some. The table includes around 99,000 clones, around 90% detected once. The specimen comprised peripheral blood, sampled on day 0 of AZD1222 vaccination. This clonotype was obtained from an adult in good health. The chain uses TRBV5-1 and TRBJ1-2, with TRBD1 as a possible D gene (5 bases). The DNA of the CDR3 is TGCGCCAGCAGCTTGTGGGGGGGTAACTATGGCTACACCTTC. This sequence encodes CASSLWGGNYGYTF.